One T cell receptor (beta chain) is described in this entry. The method was immunoSEQ multiplex PCR; TCRdb's version includes in-frame clones alone and lacks a portion of them. The sample consists of under 250,000 clones, about 83% of them appearing once. The germline V and J ends were trimmed by 5 bases and 4 bases, with 12 bases remaining between them. This CDR3 has 14 residues. Germline V gene lookup returns CDR1 SEHNR and CDR2 FQNEAQ (reference sequence). This sample was included in a study of blood T cell repertoires in COVID-19. What was sequenced was peripheral blood. The clonotype originates from a man older than 75 with acute or convalescent COVID-19. The V call is TRBV7-9, the J call TRBJ1-5, with unresolved D. CDR3: CASSPETQNQPQHF. The CDR3 bases are TGTGCCAGCAGCCCGGAGACTCAGAATCAGCCCCAGCATTTT.